This TCR beta chain was sequenced in a study of blood T cell repertoires in COVID-19 (dated by TCRdb to about 2020). At the level of the whole study: Samples from collaborators originated in the United States, Italy and Spain and spanned both the acute and convalescent phases of COVID-19. Samples came from the ongoing ImmuneRACE study (first 160 participants) plus 1,254 subjects from 6 global collaborators. Where available, HLA class I and class II types were obtained from metadata supplied by the sample provider rather than from assay-based typing. A freely available public database, intended as a resource for researchers studying the immune response to SARS-CoV-2, is where the repertoires were released. Subjects who had been exposed to COVID-19, were actively infected with it, or had recovered from it provided the deeply sampled blood TCRbeta repertoires that made up the dataset. Nearly every sample came with metadata listing a de-identified subject ID, COVID-19 status, age in years and sex. The prospective study material was composed of cDNA or gDNA derived from T cells, B-cell-depleted T cells, or PBMCs. Broad study findings and their caveats: Clinical and demographic metadata were provided uncurated, with the amount varying by source and participant.

TCRbeta CDR3 regions were amplified from genomic DNA by means of the immunoSEQ Assay, a bias-controlled multiplex PCR. Concerning the study's data processing: The number of nucleated cells in each sample was estimated by amplification of reference gene primers within the assay. To quantify the absolute abundance of each unique TCRbeta CDR3 rearrangement, sequence reads were collapsed and filtered. For each sample, productive Simpson clonality was calculated as the square root of Simpson's diversity index across productive rearrangements. Here the immuneACCESS table is served through TCRdb, limited to in-frame sequences with V and J called. Missing clones are a known gap in these copies; in checked studies unresolved V genes cover under half, and the rest lacks a known reason. V, J and clone size derive from that table, while D and trimming were established from the DNA sequence. The sample table holds about 340,000 clones, of which around 88% were seen once. The top ten clonotypes cover under 8.5% of the sample.

Remarks on this clone: It has no known antigen specificity. No much larger clone is present one base from it, and per-base qualities are unavailable.

Inclusive of the bounding cysteine and phenylalanine, the CDR3 is 13 residues long. Only CDR3 DNA is held: 39 bases, read in frame from base 1. CDR1 and CDR2 (SGHDT, YYEEEE) derive from the germline V gene. Trimmed from V: 3 bases; trimmed from J: 13 bases; junction bases lacking a gene match: 6. One collaborating source in Seattle enrolled patients during active infection and followed them longitudinally through the course of disease. Each collaborating institution followed its own protocols to collect whole blood in K2EDTA tubes. Collaborator samples were shipped for TCRbeta analysis as frozen whole blood, isolated PBMCs, or DNA extracted from either sample type.

The clonotype comes from an older woman with COVID-19, enrolled during active disease. Sequenced input: peripheral blood. The chain is encoded by TRBV5-6 joined to TRBJ2-7; TRBD2 matches 14 bases in the middle. The CDR3 here reads CASSSGLAGEVYF. The sequenced DNA: TGTGCCAGCAGCTCGGGACTAGCGGGGGAGGTTTACTTC.